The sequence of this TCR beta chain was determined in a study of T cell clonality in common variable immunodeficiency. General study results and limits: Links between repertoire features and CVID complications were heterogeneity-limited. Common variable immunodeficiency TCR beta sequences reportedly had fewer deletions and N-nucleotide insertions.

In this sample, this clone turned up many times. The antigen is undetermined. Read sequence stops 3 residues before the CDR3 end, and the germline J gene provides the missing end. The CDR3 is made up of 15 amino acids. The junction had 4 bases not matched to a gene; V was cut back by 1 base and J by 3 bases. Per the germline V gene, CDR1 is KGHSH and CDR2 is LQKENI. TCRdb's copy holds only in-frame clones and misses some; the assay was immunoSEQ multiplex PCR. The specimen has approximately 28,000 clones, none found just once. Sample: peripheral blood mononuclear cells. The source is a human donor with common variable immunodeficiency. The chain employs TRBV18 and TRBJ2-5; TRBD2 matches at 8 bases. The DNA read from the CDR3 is TGTGCCAGCTCACCACTAGCGGGGATAAAAGAGACC. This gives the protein CASSPLAGIKET. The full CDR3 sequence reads CASSPLAGIKETQYF.